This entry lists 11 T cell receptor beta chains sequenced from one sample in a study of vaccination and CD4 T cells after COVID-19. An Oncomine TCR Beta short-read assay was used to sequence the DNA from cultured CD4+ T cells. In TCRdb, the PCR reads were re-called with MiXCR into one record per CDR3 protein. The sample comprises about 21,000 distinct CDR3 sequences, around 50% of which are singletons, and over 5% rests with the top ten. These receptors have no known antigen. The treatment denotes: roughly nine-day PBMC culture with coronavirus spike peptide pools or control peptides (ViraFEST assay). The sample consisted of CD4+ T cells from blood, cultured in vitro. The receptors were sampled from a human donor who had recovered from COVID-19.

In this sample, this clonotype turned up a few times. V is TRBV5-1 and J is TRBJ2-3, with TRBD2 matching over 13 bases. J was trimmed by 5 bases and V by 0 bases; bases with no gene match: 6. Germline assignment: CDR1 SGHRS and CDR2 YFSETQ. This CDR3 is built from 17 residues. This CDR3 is CASSLERTSGSLDTQYF. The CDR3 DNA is TGCGCCAGCAGCTTGGAAAGGACTAGCGGGAGTTTAGATACGCAGTATTTT. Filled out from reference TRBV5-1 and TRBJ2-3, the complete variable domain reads KAGVTQTPRYLIKTRGQQVTLSCSPISGHRSVSWYQQTPGQGLQFLFEYFSETQRNKGNFPGRFSGRQFSNSRSEMNVSTLELGDSALYLCASSLERTSGSLDTQYFGPGTRLTVL.

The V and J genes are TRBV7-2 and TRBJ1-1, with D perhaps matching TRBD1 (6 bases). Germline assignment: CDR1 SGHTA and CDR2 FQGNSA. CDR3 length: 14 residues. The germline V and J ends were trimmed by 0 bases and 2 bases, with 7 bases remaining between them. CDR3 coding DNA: TGTGCCAGCAGCTTAGCCAGGGGAAACACTGAAGCTTTCTTT. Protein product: CASSLARGNTEAFF. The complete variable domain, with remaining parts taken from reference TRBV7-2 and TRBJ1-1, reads GAGVSQSPSNKVTEKGKDVELRCDPISGHTALYWYRQSLGQGLEFLIYFQGNSAPDKSGLPSDRFSAERTGGSVSTLTIQRTQQEDSAVYLCASSLARGNTEAFFGQGTRLTVV.

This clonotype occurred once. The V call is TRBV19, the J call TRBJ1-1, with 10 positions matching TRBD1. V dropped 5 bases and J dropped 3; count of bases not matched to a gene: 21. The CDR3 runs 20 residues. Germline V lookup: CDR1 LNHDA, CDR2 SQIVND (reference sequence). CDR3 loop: CASSGVERDRGESRYTEAFF. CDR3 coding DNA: TGTGCCAGTAGTGGTGTAGAGAGGGACAGGGGAGAATCTAGGTACACTGAAGCTTTCTTT. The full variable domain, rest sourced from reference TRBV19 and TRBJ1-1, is DGGITQSPKYLFRKEGQNVTLSCEQNLNHDAMYWYRQDPGQGLRLIYYSQIVNDFQKGDIAEGYSVSREKKESFPLTVTSAQKNPTAFYLCASSGVERDRGESRYTEAFFGQGTRLTVV.

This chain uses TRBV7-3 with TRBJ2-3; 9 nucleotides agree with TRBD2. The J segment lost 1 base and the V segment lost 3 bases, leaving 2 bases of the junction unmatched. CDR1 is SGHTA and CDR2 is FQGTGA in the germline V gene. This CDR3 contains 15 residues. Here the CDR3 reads CASSFTSGRTDTQYF. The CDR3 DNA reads TGTGCCAGCAGCTTTACTAGCGGGCGCACAGATACGCAGTATTTT.

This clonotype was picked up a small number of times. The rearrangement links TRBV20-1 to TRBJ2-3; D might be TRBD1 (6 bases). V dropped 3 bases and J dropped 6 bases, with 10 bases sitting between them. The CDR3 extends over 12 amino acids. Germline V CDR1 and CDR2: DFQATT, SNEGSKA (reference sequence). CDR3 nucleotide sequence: TGCAGTGCTAGTCTGAGGGGGGATACGCAGTATTTT. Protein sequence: CSASLRGDTQYF.

The CDR3 DNA reads as TGTGCCAGCAGCTCATCAGCGGGGCGGAAGGCCCAGTACTTC. Translation gives CASSSSAGRKAQYF. The V call is TRBV12-3 or TRBV12-4, the J call TRBJ2-5; 7 bases are shared with TRBD2. Trimming cost V 6 bases and J 9 bases; bases outside gene matches: 13. The CDR3 has 14 residues.

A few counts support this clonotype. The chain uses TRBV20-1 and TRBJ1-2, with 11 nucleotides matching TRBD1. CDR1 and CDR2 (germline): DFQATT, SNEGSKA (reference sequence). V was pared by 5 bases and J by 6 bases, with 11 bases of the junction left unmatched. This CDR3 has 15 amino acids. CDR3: CSAGLGQGATDGYTF. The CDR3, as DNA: TGCAGTGCTGGTTTAGGACAGGGGGCAACTGATGGCTACACCTTC.

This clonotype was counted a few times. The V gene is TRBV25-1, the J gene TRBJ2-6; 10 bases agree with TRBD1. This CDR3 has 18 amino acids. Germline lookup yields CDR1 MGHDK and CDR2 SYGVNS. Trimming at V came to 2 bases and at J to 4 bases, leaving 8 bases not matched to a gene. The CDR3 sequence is CASSEPGTGVEGANVLTF. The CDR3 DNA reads TGTGCCAGCAGTGAACCCGGGACAGGGGTTGAGGGGGCCAACGTCCTGACTTTC.

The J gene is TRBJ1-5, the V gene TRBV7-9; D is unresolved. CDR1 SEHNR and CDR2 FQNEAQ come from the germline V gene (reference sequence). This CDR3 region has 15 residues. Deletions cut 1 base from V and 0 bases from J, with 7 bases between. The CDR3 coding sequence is TGTGCCAGCAGCTTAGGGCTGGATAGCAATCAGCCCCAGCATTTT. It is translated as CASSLGLDSNQPQHF.

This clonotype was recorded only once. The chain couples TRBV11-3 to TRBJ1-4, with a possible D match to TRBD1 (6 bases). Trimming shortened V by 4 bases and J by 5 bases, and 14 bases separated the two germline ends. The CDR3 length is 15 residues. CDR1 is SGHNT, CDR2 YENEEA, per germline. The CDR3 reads CASSYSGRGNEKLFF. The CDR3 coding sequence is TGTGCCAGCAGCTATTCCGGGAGGGGGAATGAAAAACTGTTTTTT.

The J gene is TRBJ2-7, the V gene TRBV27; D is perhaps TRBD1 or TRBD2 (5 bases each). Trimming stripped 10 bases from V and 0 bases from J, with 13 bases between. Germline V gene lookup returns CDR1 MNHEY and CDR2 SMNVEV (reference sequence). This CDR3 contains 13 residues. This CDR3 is CATRWDGSYEQYF. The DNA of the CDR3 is TGTGCCACTCGCTGGGACGGCTCCTACGAGCAGTACTTC.